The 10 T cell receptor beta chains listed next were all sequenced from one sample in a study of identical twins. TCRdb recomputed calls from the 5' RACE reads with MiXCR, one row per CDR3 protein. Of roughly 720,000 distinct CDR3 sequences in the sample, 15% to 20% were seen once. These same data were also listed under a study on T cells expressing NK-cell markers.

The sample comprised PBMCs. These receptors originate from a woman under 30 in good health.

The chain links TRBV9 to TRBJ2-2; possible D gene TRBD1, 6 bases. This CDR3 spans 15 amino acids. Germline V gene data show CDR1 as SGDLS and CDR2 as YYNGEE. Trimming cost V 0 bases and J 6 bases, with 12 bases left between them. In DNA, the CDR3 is TGTGCCAGCAGCGTAGGATCAGGGGAAGCCGGGGAGCTGTTTTTT. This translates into CASSVGSGEAGELFF.

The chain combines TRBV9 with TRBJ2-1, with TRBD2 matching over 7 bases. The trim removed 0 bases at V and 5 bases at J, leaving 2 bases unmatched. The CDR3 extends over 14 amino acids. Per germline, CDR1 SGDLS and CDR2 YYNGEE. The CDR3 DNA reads TGTGCCAGCAGCGTAGGGGGACTACACAATGAGCAGTTCTTC. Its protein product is CASSVGGLHNEQFF.

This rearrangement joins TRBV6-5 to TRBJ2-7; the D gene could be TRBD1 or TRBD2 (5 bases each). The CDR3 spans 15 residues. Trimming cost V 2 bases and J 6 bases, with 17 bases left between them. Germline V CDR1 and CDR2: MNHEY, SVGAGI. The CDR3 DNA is TGTGCCAGCAGTTACCCACCCGGGACCCTAGGCGAGCAGTACTTC. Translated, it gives CASSYPPGTLGEQYF.

The CDR3 DNA reads as TGCAGTGCTAGAGTCCCGGGACTAGATCAAGAGACCCAGTACTTC. It codes for CSARVPGLDQETQYF. The rearrangement uses TRBV20-1 and TRBJ2-5, with 8 bases lining up with TRBD2. Germline lookup yields CDR1 DFQATT and CDR2 SNEGSKA (reference sequence). The CDR3 contains 15 residues. V gave up 1 base and J gave up 2 bases; unmatched junction bases: 6.

The CDR3 region has the DNA TGCGCCAGCAGCTTGGATACCGCTAGTGCCGGGGAGCTGTTTTTT. It is translated as CASSLDTASAGELFF. The V and J genes are TRBV5-1 and TRBJ2-2, with D uncertain. CDR1 and CDR2 (germline): SGHRS, YFSETQ. The CDR3 extends over 15 amino acids. Trimming pared 0 bases from V and 6 bases from J, leaving 12 bases between.

CDR3 protein: CASKQGANEQYF. CDR3 sequence (DNA): TGTGCCAGCAAACAGGGGGCTAACGAGCAGTACTTC. This rearrangement joins TRBV6-6 to TRBJ2-7, with TRBD1 matching over 9 bases. The CDR3 has 12 residues. Trimming at V came to 7 bases and at J to 5 bases, leaving 3 bases not matched to a gene. Germline values: CDR1 MNHNY, CDR2 SVGAGI (reference sequence).

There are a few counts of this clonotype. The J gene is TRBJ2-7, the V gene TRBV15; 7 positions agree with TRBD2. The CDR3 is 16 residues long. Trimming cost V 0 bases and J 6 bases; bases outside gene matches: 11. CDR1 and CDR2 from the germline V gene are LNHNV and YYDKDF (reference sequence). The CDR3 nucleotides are TGTGCCACCAGCAGAGATCTTGGACTAGAGGCGGGCGAGCAGTACTTC. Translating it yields CATSRDLGLEAGEQYF.

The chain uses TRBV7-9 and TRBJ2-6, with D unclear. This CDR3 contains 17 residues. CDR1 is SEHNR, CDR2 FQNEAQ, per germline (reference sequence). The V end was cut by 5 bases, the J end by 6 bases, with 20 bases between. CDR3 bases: TGTGCCAGCAGCACGCTTACCGCGAGCACAATGGCCAACGTCCTGACTTTC. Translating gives CASSTLTASTMANVLTF.

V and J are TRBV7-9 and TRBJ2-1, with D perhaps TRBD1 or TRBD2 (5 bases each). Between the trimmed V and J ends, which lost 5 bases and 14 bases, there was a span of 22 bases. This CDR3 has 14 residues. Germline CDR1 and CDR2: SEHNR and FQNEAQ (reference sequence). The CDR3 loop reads CASSPSPLRGKKFF. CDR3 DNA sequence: TGTGCCAGCAGCCCCTCCCCCCTTCGGGGCAAGAAGTTCTTC.

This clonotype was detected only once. The CDR3 DNA sequence: TGCAGCGTCCAACTCGGGGGGCAGACCCAGTACTTC. It is translated as CSVQLGGQTQYF. V gene TRBV29-1 combines with J gene TRBJ2-5, with TRBD2 as a possible D gene (7 bases). Per the germline V gene, CDR1 is SQVTM and CDR2 is ANQGSEA. This CDR3 spans 12 amino acids. The ends were cut back, 6 bases at V and 6 bases at J, with 14 bases in the middle.